The TCR beta chain under discussion was sequenced for a study of blood T cell repertoires in COVID-19. In its sample, this clone was seen a few times. CDR3 size: 15 residues. Unmatched junction bases numbered 11, after V lost 5 bases and J lost 7 bases. Germline V gives CDR1 SGHTA, CDR2 FQGNSA. Produced via immunoSEQ multiplex PCR; TCRdb's table is partial and in-frame only. The sample contains around 190,000 clones, around 80% of which appear only once. The gene calls are TRBV7-2 and TRBJ2-1; 7 bases align to TRBD1. The sequence came from a man aged 55 to 70 with acute or convalescent COVID-19. Sequenced sample: peripheral blood. Here the CDR3 reads CASSLYGTVRNEQFF. The CDR3 DNA reads TGTGCCAGCAGCCTATACGGGACAGTCAGGAATGAGCAGTTCTTC.